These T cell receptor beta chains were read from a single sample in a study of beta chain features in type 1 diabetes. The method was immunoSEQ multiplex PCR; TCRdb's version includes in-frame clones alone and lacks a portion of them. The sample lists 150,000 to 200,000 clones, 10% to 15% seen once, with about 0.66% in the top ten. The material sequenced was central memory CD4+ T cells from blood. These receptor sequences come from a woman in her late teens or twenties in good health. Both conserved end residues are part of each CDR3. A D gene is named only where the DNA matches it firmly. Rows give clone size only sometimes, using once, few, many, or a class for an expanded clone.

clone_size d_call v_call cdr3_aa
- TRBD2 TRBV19 CASSAQGRSGTAFF
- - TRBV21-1 CASSKVRQTKSSYEQYF
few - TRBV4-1 CASSQDRRGAGNTEAFF
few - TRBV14 CASSQDVWLPWGVNEQFF
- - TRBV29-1 CSVDFRKETSYEQYF
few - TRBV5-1 CASSSEESGELFF
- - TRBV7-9 CASSLVSLNTGELFF
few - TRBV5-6 CASSLRSIQNIQYF
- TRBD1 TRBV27 CASAGQGEGEDEQYF
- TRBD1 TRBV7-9 CASSLAGQGGTQYF
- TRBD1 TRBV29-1 CSVRIAGTGDYGYTF
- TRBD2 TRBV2 CASSLPRLAGQSYNEQFF
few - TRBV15 CATSRDVPGTEAFF
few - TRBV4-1 CASSQDQQNYGYTF
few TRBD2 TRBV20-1 CSGGGQETQYF
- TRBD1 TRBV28 CASSFQGAVYGYTF
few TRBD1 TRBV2 CASKAGTGMSYEQYF
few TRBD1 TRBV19 CASSIVDRRGYEQYF
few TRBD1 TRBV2 CASKGRGQGTQETQYF
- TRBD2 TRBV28 CASRQTDLGLAGHNEQFF
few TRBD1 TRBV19 CASRTGDSNYGYTF
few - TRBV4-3 CASSQDSGAPGQYF
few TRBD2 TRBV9 CASSPGGGNYEQYF
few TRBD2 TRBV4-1 CASRRTSGSGDTQYF
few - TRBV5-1 CASSLAPGLSYEQYF
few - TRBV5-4 CASRDRQARGYTF
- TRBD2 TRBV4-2 CASSQDLAGGADTQYF
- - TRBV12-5 CASGLYRHHQPQHF
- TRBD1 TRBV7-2 CASSWRQGTETQYF
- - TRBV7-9 CASSFKPEVAFF
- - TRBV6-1 CASSLQGHEQYF
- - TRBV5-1 CASSPNSNQPQHF
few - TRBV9 CASSYRPGGYTF
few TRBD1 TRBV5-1 CASSGTANVNYGYTF